These T cell receptor beta chains were read from a single sample in a study of CD4 T cells in relation to SARS-CoV-2 and coronaviruses. TCRdb keeps only in-frame clones here, not all; method: immunoSEQ multiplex PCR. Of over 40,000 clones detected, 84% appear once; the ten largest clones hold around 1.2%. Their cognate antigens are unknown. Material for sequencing was naive CD4+ T cells from PBMCs, cultured in vitro. The receptors here all came from an adult with COVID-19. The CDR3 runs from the conserved cysteine through the conserved F or W. The D gene is left open where the match is weak. A row's size may be missing; if present it is once, few, many or a size class.

v_call: TRBV4-1; clone_size: .; j_call: TRBJ2-7; d_call: .; cdr3_aa: CASSQGGVLSYEQYF; cdr3_nt: TGCGCCAGCAGCCAAGGAGGGGTGTTATCCTACGAGCAGTACTTC
v_call: TRBV27; clone_size: .; j_call: TRBJ2-7; d_call: TRBD2; cdr3_aa: CASSLSPGLANHEQYF; cdr3_nt: TGTGCCAGCAGCCTCTCCCCCGGACTAGCGAACCACGAGCAGTACTTC
v_call: TRBV7-9; clone_size: .; j_call: TRBJ1-1; d_call: .; cdr3_aa: CASSLSRQPTEAFF; cdr3_nt: TGTGCCAGCAGCTTAAGTAGACAGCCAACTGAAGCTTTCTTT
v_call: TRBV6-5; clone_size: .; j_call: TRBJ1-2; d_call: .; cdr3_aa: CASIQSGRAYGYTF; cdr3_nt: TGTGCCAGCATCCAATCCGGCAGGGCCTATGGCTACACCTTC
v_call: TRBV5-4; clone_size: .; j_call: TRBJ2-5; d_call: .; cdr3_aa: CASSFEAGVEETQYF; cdr3_nt: TGTGCCAGCAGCTTTGAGGCGGGCGTTGAAGAGACCCAGTACTTC
v_call: TRBV27; clone_size: .; j_call: TRBJ1-5; d_call: .; cdr3_aa: CASKTGGQPQHF; cdr3_nt: TGTGCCAGCAAGACAGGCGGTCAGCCCCAGCATTTT
v_call: TRBV2; clone_size: .; j_call: TRBJ1-6; d_call: TRBD1; cdr3_aa: CASRPGTGINSPLHF; cdr3_nt: TGTGCCAGCAGACCCGGGACAGGGATTAATTCACCCCTCCACTTT
v_call: TRBV12-3/TRBV12-4; clone_size: .; j_call: TRBJ2-7; d_call: .; cdr3_aa: CASSPTSYEQYF; cdr3_nt: TGTGCCAGCAGCCCCACTAGCTACGAGCAGTACTTC
v_call: TRBV29-1; clone_size: .; j_call: TRBJ2-2; d_call: .; cdr3_aa: CSVEQENTGELFF; cdr3_nt: TGCAGCGTTGAACAGGAGAACACCGGGGAGCTGTTTTTT
v_call: TRBV5-1; clone_size: .; j_call: TRBJ2-7; d_call: TRBD2; cdr3_aa: CASSYTGGPIPTEQYF; cdr3_nt: TGCGCCAGCAGCTATACGGGAGGGCCGATACCTACCGAGCAGTACTTC
v_call: TRBV15; clone_size: .; j_call: TRBJ2-1; d_call: .; cdr3_aa: CATSRAGLVSSYNEQFF; cdr3_nt: TGTGCCACCAGCAGAGCTGGGCTAGTCAGCTCCTACAATGAGCAGTTCTTC
v_call: TRBV2; clone_size: .; j_call: TRBJ2-3; d_call: TRBD2; cdr3_aa: CASSEGGTNTDTQYF; cdr3_nt: TGTGCCAGCAGTGAAGGCGGGACTAACACAGATACGCAGTATTTT
v_call: TRBV12-3/TRBV12-4; clone_size: .; j_call: TRBJ2-3; d_call: .; cdr3_aa: CASSWGRDTQYF; cdr3_nt: TGTGCCAGCAGTTGGGGACGAGATACGCAGTATTTT
v_call: TRBV12-3/TRBV12-4; clone_size: .; j_call: TRBJ1-4; d_call: .; cdr3_aa: CASSPSGREKLFF; cdr3_nt: TGTGCCAGCAGTCCGTCAGGGAGAGAAAAACTGTTTTTT
v_call: TRBV7-3; clone_size: .; j_call: TRBJ2-6; d_call: .; cdr3_aa: CASSPSTGANVLTF; cdr3_nt: TGTGCCAGCAGCCCCTCAACCGGGGCCAACGTCCTGACTTTC
v_call: TRBV6-1; clone_size: .; j_call: TRBJ2-7; d_call: .; cdr3_aa: CASSEEWALYEQYF; cdr3_nt: TGTGCCAGCAGTGAAGAGTGGGCACTCTACGAGCAGTACTTC
v_call: TRBV27; clone_size: .; j_call: TRBJ2-7; d_call: .; cdr3_aa: CASSPNSYEQYF; cdr3_nt: TGTGCCAGCAGTCCTAACTCCTACGAGCAGTACTTC
v_call: TRBV10-3; clone_size: .; j_call: TRBJ1-6; d_call: .; cdr3_aa: CAITGIANSPLHF; cdr3_nt: TGTGCCATCACGGGGATTGCTAATTCACCCCTCCACTTT
v_call: TRBV5-1; clone_size: once; j_call: TRBJ2-3; d_call: .; cdr3_aa: CASSGAGWDPTDTQYF; cdr3_nt: TGCGCCAGCAGCGGAGCAGGGTGGGACCCCACAGATACGCAGTATTTT
v_call: TRBV28; clone_size: .; j_call: TRBJ2-2; d_call: TRBD2; cdr3_aa: CASSYYSGGPGELFF; cdr3_nt: TGTGCCAGCAGTTATTATTCGGGGGGTCCCGGGGAGCTGTTTTTT
v_call: TRBV11-2; clone_size: .; j_call: TRBJ2-7; d_call: .; cdr3_aa: CASSLIGLTPYEQYF; cdr3_nt: TGTGCCAGCAGCTTAATCGGGCTAACCCCCTACGAGCAGTACTTC
v_call: TRBV5-4; clone_size: .; j_call: TRBJ1-4; d_call: .; cdr3_aa: CASSLANRAGEKLFF; cdr3_nt: TGTGCCAGCAGCTTGGCCAACAGGGCTGGTGAAAAACTGTTTTTT
v_call: TRBV25-1; clone_size: .; j_call: TRBJ1-3; d_call: .; cdr3_aa: CASSESSGNTIYF; cdr3_nt: TGTGCCAGCAGTGAATCTTCTGGAAACACCATATATTTT
v_call: TRBV11-2; clone_size: .; j_call: TRBJ2-3; d_call: .; cdr3_aa: CASSFERDTQYF; cdr3_nt: TGTGCCAGCAGCTTCGAGCGAGATACGCAGTATTTT
v_call: TRBV7-2; clone_size: .; j_call: TRBJ2-7; d_call: .; cdr3_aa: CASSSWTGPLGEQYF; cdr3_nt: TGTGCCAGCAGCTCTTGGACGGGACCCCTCGGCGAGCAGTACTTC
v_call: TRBV19; clone_size: .; j_call: TRBJ2-1; d_call: TRBD1; cdr3_aa: CASSRLPGQGLGNEQFF; cdr3_nt: TGTGCCAGTAGTCGATTACCGGGACAGGGGCTCGGCAATGAGCAGTTCTTC
v_call: TRBV27; clone_size: .; j_call: TRBJ2-7; d_call: .; cdr3_aa: CASSLANEQYF; cdr3_nt: TGTGCCAGCAGTCTGGCAAACGAGCAGTACTTC
v_call: TRBV3-1/TRBV3-2; clone_size: .; j_call: TRBJ2-7; d_call: TRBD1; cdr3_aa: CASSRGQAAYEQYF; cdr3_nt: TGTGCCAGCAGCCGAGGACAGGCCGCATACGAGCAGTACTTC
v_call: TRBV6-6; clone_size: .; j_call: TRBJ2-2; d_call: TRBD1; cdr3_aa: CASQDRANTGELFF; cdr3_nt: TGTGCCAGCCAGGACAGGGCGAACACCGGGGAGCTGTTTTTT
v_call: TRBV6-5; clone_size: .; j_call: TRBJ2-3; d_call: .; cdr3_aa: CASSGINTDTQYF; cdr3_nt: TGTGCCAGCTCAGGGATTAACACAGATACGCAGTATTTT
v_call: TRBV14; clone_size: .; j_call: TRBJ2-5; d_call: .; cdr3_aa: CASSQDNRETQYF; cdr3_nt: TGTGCCAGCAGCCAAGATAATAGAGAGACCCAGTACTTC
v_call: TRBV27; clone_size: .; j_call: TRBJ2-3; d_call: TRBD2; cdr3_aa: CASSLGSGRSDTQYF; cdr3_nt: TGTGCCAGCAGTTTAGGTAGCGGGAGATCAGATACGCAGTATTTT
v_call: TRBV7-9; clone_size: .; j_call: TRBJ2-1; d_call: .; cdr3_aa: CASSFNEQFF; cdr3_nt: TGTGCCAGCAGTTTCAATGAGCAGTTCTTC
v_call: TRBV20-1; clone_size: .; j_call: TRBJ1-3; d_call: .; cdr3_aa: CSASLAGRETGNTIYF; cdr3_nt: TGCAGTGCTAGTTTGGCCGGCAGGGAAACTGGAAACACCATATATTTT
v_call: TRBV7-8; clone_size: .; j_call: TRBJ1-4; d_call: TRBD1; cdr3_aa: CASSFKRTGNEKLFF; cdr3_nt: TGTGCCAGCAGCTTTAAAAGGACAGGCAATGAAAAACTGTTTTTT
v_call: TRBV18; clone_size: .; j_call: TRBJ1-1; d_call: .; cdr3_aa: CASSPQLDRNTEAFF; cdr3_nt: TGTGCCAGCTCACCACAACTCGACAGGAACACTGAAGCTTTCTTT
v_call: TRBV7-8; clone_size: .; j_call: TRBJ2-7; d_call: TRBD1; cdr3_aa: CASSSRQGAGYEQYF; cdr3_nt: TGTGCCAGCAGTTCCCGACAGGGGGCAGGGTACGAGCAGTACTTC
v_call: TRBV5-4; clone_size: once; j_call: TRBJ2-1; d_call: .; cdr3_aa: CASSFNGGLEQFF; cdr3_nt: TGTGCCAGCAGTTTCAACGGAGGGCTTGAGCAGTTCTTC
v_call: TRBV9; clone_size: .; j_call: TRBJ2-1; d_call: .; cdr3_aa: CASSVYSDISYNEQFF; cdr3_nt: TGTGCCAGCAGCGTTTATTCCGACATCTCCTACAATGAGCAGTTCTTC
v_call: TRBV20-1; clone_size: .; j_call: TRBJ2-3; d_call: TRBD2; cdr3_aa: CSASFLGRAVDTQYF; cdr3_nt: TGCAGTGCTAGTTTTCTCGGGAGGGCCGTGGATACGCAGTATTTT
v_call: TRBV30; clone_size: .; j_call: TRBJ1-5; d_call: .; cdr3_aa: CAWSSQGIQPQHF; cdr3_nt: TGTGCCTGGAGCTCACAGGGAATTCAGCCCCAGCATTTT
v_call: TRBV2; clone_size: .; j_call: TRBJ1-1; d_call: TRBD1; cdr3_aa: CASTRHRGRNEAFF; cdr3_nt: TGTGCCAGCACCAGACACAGGGGGCGAAATGAAGCTTTCTTT
v_call: TRBV5-5; clone_size: .; j_call: TRBJ2-1; d_call: TRBD2; cdr3_aa: CASSFGASGRAEQFF; cdr3_nt: TGTGCCAGCAGCTTCGGTGCTAGCGGGAGGGCTGAGCAGTTCTTC
v_call: TRBV11-2; clone_size: .; j_call: TRBJ2-3; d_call: TRBD2; cdr3_aa: CASSADLAGGTQYF; cdr3_nt: TGTGCCAGCAGCGCTGACTTAGCGGGAGGCACGCAGTATTTT
v_call: TRBV6-5; clone_size: .; j_call: TRBJ2-7; d_call: .; cdr3_aa: CASALGYPGEQYF; cdr3_nt: TGTGCCAGCGCTTTGGGTTACCCGGGCGAGCAGTACTTC
v_call: TRBV7-6; clone_size: .; j_call: TRBJ2-7; d_call: TRBD2; cdr3_aa: CASSLGPSTSGSYEQYF; cdr3_nt: TGTGCCAGCAGCTTAGGGCCCTCGACTAGCGGCTCCTACGAGCAGTACTTC
v_call: TRBV7-9; clone_size: .; j_call: TRBJ2-7; d_call: .; cdr3_aa: CASSQRGRGYEQYF; cdr3_nt: TGTGCCAGCAGCCAGAGGGGCAGGGGCTACGAGCAGTACTTC
v_call: TRBV28; clone_size: .; j_call: TRBJ2-3; d_call: TRBD2; cdr3_aa: CASSSAGGPSRQYF; cdr3_nt: TGTGCCAGCAGTTCAGCGGGAGGGCCCAGCAGGCAGTATTTT
v_call: TRBV11-2; clone_size: .; j_call: TRBJ1-2; d_call: .; cdr3_aa: CASSLGGNYGYTF; cdr3_nt: TGTGCCAGCAGCTTGGGCGGTAACTATGGCTACACCTTC
v_call: TRBV11-1; clone_size: .; j_call: TRBJ2-7; d_call: .; cdr3_aa: CASSPRPYEQYF; cdr3_nt: TGTGCCAGCAGCCCAAGGCCCTACGAGCAGTACTTC
v_call: TRBV5-8; clone_size: .; j_call: TRBJ2-2; d_call: .; cdr3_aa: CASSPGTMNTGELFF; cdr3_nt: TGTGCCAGCAGCCCCGGGACAATGAACACCGGGGAGCTGTTTTTT
v_call: TRBV30; clone_size: .; j_call: TRBJ2-5; d_call: .; cdr3_aa: CAWSPLGLQETQYF; cdr3_nt: TGTGCCTGGAGTCCCCTGGGACTCCAAGAGACCCAGTACTTC
v_call: TRBV4-3; clone_size: .; j_call: TRBJ2-1; d_call: .; cdr3_aa: CASSQEFIAGEQFF; cdr3_nt: TGCGCCAGCAGCCAAGAATTCATCGCAGGTGAGCAGTTCTTC
v_call: TRBV30; clone_size: .; j_call: TRBJ2-5; d_call: .; cdr3_aa: CAWSVGGQETQYF; cdr3_nt: TGTGCCTGGAGTGTAGGGGGACAAGAGACCCAGTACTTC
v_call: TRBV12-3/TRBV12-4; clone_size: few; j_call: TRBJ2-7; d_call: TRBD1; cdr3_aa: CASRTGGTYEQYF; cdr3_nt: TGTGCCAGCAGGACAGGGGGCACCTACGAGCAGTACTTC
v_call: TRBV6-5; clone_size: .; j_call: TRBJ1-2; d_call: .; cdr3_aa: CASRPYTGTNYGYTF; cdr3_nt: TGTGCCAGCAGACCTTATACAGGGACCAACTATGGCTACACCTTC